This T cell receptor (beta chain) was identified during a study of blood T cell repertoires in COVID-19 (dated by TCRdb to 2018 to 2021). Notes on the research overall: The collaborator samples originated in the United States, Italy and Spain and spanned the acute and convalescent phases of COVID-19. Sample metadata almost always included a de-identified subject ID, COVID-19 status, age in years and sex. The prospective study material was composed of cDNA or gDNA derived from T cells, B-cell-depleted T cells, or PBMCs. The repertoires were released in a freely available public database meant as a resource for research on the immune response to SARS-CoV-2. Subjects who had been exposed to COVID-19, were actively infected with it, or had recovered from it provided the deeply sampled blood TCRbeta repertoires that made up the dataset. Where available, HLA class I and class II types were obtained from metadata supplied by the sample provider rather than from assay-based typing. Samples came from the ongoing ImmuneRACE study (first 160 participants) plus 1,254 subjects from 6 global collaborators.

Study-wide conclusions, independent of this receptor: Clinical and demographic metadata were provided uncurated, with the amount varying by source and participant.

The germline V gene (reference sequence) specifies SSHAT as CDR1 and FNYEAQ as CDR2. Taken from cysteine to phenylalanine, the CDR3 has 15 residues. The only DNA kept is the CDR3, 45 bases in frame from the first base. Each collaborating institution followed its own protocols to collect whole blood in K2EDTA tubes. For TCRbeta analysis, collaborators shipped samples as frozen whole blood, isolated PBMCs, or DNA extracted from either of those sample types. This clone turned up a few times. There is no known antigen for this receptor. Sequence at one end of the junction differs from germline and may be a read error. TCRbeta CDR3 regions were amplified from genomic DNA by means of the immunoSEQ Assay, a bias-controlled multiplex PCR. The published analysis was carried out like this. Within the assay, amplification of reference gene primers was used to estimate how many nucleated cells each sample contained. Sequence reads were collapsed and filtered to measure the absolute abundance of every unique TCRbeta CDR3 rearrangement. For each sample, productive Simpson clonality was calculated by taking the square root of Simpson's diversity index across productive rearrangements. Imported from immuneACCESS, the table was reduced by TCRdb to in-frame sequences with V and J called. These copies leave out some clones; in studies compared against another copy, an unresolved V gene accounts for under half, and the cause of the remainder is not known. V, J and clone size are those of that table, while D and trimming were read from the DNA. The sample data list about 400,000 clones, and roughly nine tenths of these were observed just once. The ten largest clones take up 0.95% to 1.5% of the sample.

The sequence was collected from a man aged 35 to 55 with acute or convalescent COVID-19. The chain is encoded by TRBV7-7 joined to TRBJ2-5; 12 central bases correspond to TRBD2. The source material was peripheral blood. The encoded CDR3 is CASSRTSGGSETQYF. The DNA sequence follows: TGTGCTAGCAGCCGCACTAGCGGGGGGAGCGAGACCCAGTACTTC.